This T cell receptor (beta chain) is drawn from a study of cytomegalovirus exposure and HLA in healthy donors. Findings and caveats of the study: High specificity and sensitivity for cytomegalovirus status were reported for the classifier. Rare sequences made up most TCRs, while some public TCRs were found in many donors. Later, an analysis found that TCR clusters from the first cohort tended to co-occur in the roughly 110 validation repertoires.

The approximately 130-subject validation cohort, separate from the roughly 700-subject first cohort, included the donors. As concerns this clone: Its antigen remains unknown.

TCRdb's copy holds only in-frame clones and misses some; the assay was immunoSEQ multiplex PCR. Of about 120,000 clones in the sample, about 88% were seen once. This CDR3 is built from 15 residues. Per germline, CDR1 SGHTA and CDR2 FQGNSA. Between the trimmed V and J ends, which lost 4 bases and 0 bases, there was a span of 10 bases. V is TRBV7-2 and J is TRBJ2-1; no clear D. Material for sequencing was PBMCs. The TCR sequence derives from a woman between 18 and 29 years old in good health and CMV-seronegative. The CDR3 region is CASSSTVSSYNEQFF. The CDR3, as DNA: TGTGCCAGCAGCTCAACCGTCAGCTCCTACAATGAGCAGTTCTTC.